These 20 T cell receptor beta chains were all obtained from the same sample, sequenced in a study of T cell responses to AZD1222 COVID-19 vaccine. Assay: immunoSEQ multiplex PCR; the TCRdb copy retains only in-frame clones and omits some. The data show 120,000 or so clones, with roughly 88% seen just once and about 28% held by the top ten. Sequenced here: peripheral blood, sampled 28 days after the second AZD1222 dose. These receptors were obtained from an adult who received the AZD1222 COVID-19 vaccine.

The chain is built from TRBV5-1 and TRBJ2-5, with TRBD2 matching over 7 bases. This CDR3 has 14 residues. V lost 9 bases to trimming and J lost 7 bases; unmatched junction nucleotides: 15. Germline values: CDR1 SGHRS, CDR2 YFSETQ. CDR3 nucleotide sequence: TGCGCCACCCAACCAGGACTAGGGACGGGGACCCAGTACTTC. Translating it yields CATQPGLGTGTQYF.

The sample holds one count of this clone. The CDR3 sequence is CASSPLSGQGNYGYTF. The CDR3, as DNA: TGTGCCAGCTCACCACTATCGGGACAGGGAAACTATGGCTACACCTTC. This sequence joins TRBV18 and TRBJ1-2, with 9 bases aligning to TRBD1. The CDR3 length is 16 residues. From germline, CDR1 is KGHSH and CDR2 LQKENI. Trimming removed 1 base from V and 2 bases from J; junction bases left unmatched: 5.

V gene TRBV19 combines with J gene TRBJ1-3; D is perhaps TRBD1 (5 bases). Germline V gives CDR1 LNHDA, CDR2 SQIVND (reference sequence). V was cut by 3 bases and J by 4 bases, with 13 bases left in between. The CDR3 length is 15 residues. CDR3 DNA sequence: TGTGCCAGTAGTATTTCAGGGACCTTCGGAAACACCATATATTTT. As protein: CASSISGTFGNTIYF.

The chain employs TRBV6-6 and TRBJ2-3; D possibly corresponds to TRBD1 (5 bases). This CDR3 comprises 16 residues. V was trimmed by 6 bases and J by 0 bases, leaving 16 bases between them. Germline V gene data show CDR1 as MNHNY and CDR2 as SVGAGI (reference sequence). The CDR3 DNA reads as TGTGCCAGCAGAAGTCGCAGGGATTTAAGCACAGATACGCAGTATTTT. Translation gives CASRSRRDLSTDTQYF.

In its sample, this clone was seen many times. The CDR3 DNA reads as TGTGCCATCAGTGAGGGGATTGCGGACAGGGGGAGTCGGACTGAAGCTTTCTTT. It translates to CAISEGIADRGSRTEAFF. This chain links TRBV10-3 with TRBJ1-1, with 10 positions matching TRBD1. Germline CDR1 ENHRY, CDR2 SYGVKD. This CDR3 comprises 18 residues. V was pared by 2 bases and J by 5 bases, with 14 bases of the junction left unmatched.

Written as DNA, the CDR3 is TGTGCCAGCAGCTATACAGGATCTGAAGCTTTCTTT. Translation: CASSYTGSEAFF. V and J are TRBV7-9 and TRBJ1-1; D might be TRBD1 (5 bases). The CDR3 totals 12 residues. V gave up 4 bases and J gave up 6 bases, with 9 bases separating them. Germline V lookup: CDR1 SEHNR, CDR2 FQNEAQ (reference sequence).

V gene TRBV4-3 combines with J gene TRBJ1-5; 8 bases fit TRBD1. The J segment lost 4 bases and the V segment lost 4 bases, leaving 6 bases of the junction unmatched. The CDR3 covers 15 residues. Per the germline V gene, CDR1 is LGHNA and CDR2 is YSLEER. CDR3: CASSRDRGSNQPQHF. CDR3 DNA: TGCGCCAGCAGCCGAGACAGGGGATCAAATCAGCCCCAGCATTTT.

The chain links TRBV5-1 to TRBJ2-7; D could derive from TRBD1 or TRBD2 (6 bases each). Trimming pared 7 bases from V and 2 bases from J, leaving 10 bases between. The CDR3 is 12 residues long. The germline gives CDR1 SGHRS, CDR2 YFSETQ. The chain's CDR3 is CASGRGAYEQYF. The CDR3 nucleotides read TGCGCCAGCGGTAGGGGGGCCTACGAGCAGTACTTC.

The gene calls are TRBV3-1 (or the pseudogene TRBV3-2) and TRBJ2-5, with 7 bases matching TRBD1. The CDR3 length is 16 residues. Per the germline V gene, CDR1 is LGHDT and CDR2 is YNNKEL (reference sequence). V was pared by 0 bases and J by 4 bases, with 8 bases of the junction left unmatched. The DNA of the CDR3 is TGTGCCAGCAGCCAAGATAATCCCTCAGGGGGAGAGACCCAGTACTTC. It yields the protein CASSQDNPSGGETQYF.

The rearrangement joins TRBV7-2 to TRBJ2-5; TRBD2 aligns across 12 bases. V shed 5 bases and J 5 bases; nucleotides not matched to a gene: 9. Germline CDR1 is SGHTA and CDR2 is FQGNSA. This CDR3 has 16 residues. The CDR3 DNA is TGTGCCAGCAGCAAAGCTAGCGGGGGGGCGCGGGAGACCCAGTACTTC. This encodes CASSKASGGARETQYF.

The chain links TRBV3-1 (or the pseudogene TRBV3-2) to TRBJ2-5; maybe TRBD1 (6 bases). Germline-derived CDR1 and CDR2 are LGHDT and YNNKEL (reference sequence). The CDR3 runs 15 residues. Trimming took 4 bases from V and 1 from J, leaving 13 bases between them. This CDR3 reads CASSPRTALQETQYF. The DNA for the CDR3 is TGTGCCAGCAGCCCCCGGACAGCTCTCCAAGAGACCCAGTACTTC.

This chain connects TRBV5-5 to TRBJ1-5; maybe TRBD1 (6 bases). The CDR3 length is 14 residues. CDR1 is SGHKS and CDR2 is YYEKEE in the germline V gene (reference sequence). Trimming pared 1 base from V and 5 bases from J, leaving 10 bases between. In DNA, the CDR3 is TGTGCCAGCAGCTTGTGGGGGCAGGATCAGCCCCAGCATTTT. This gives the protein CASSLWGQDQPQHF.

This chain uses TRBV28 with TRBJ2-3, with D tentatively TRBD2 (6 bases). Germline values: CDR1 MDHEN, CDR2 SYDVKM. The CDR3 totals 15 residues. V was clipped by 3 bases and J by 6 bases, with 16 bases between them. In nucleotides, the CDR3 is TGTGCCAGCAGTTTCTTCCGGGACGGAGGGGATACGCAGTATTTT. Its translation is CASSFFRDGGDTQYF.

In this sample, this clone turned up once. This chain uses TRBV4-3 with TRBJ2-5; no firm D call. The CDR3 runs 13 residues. V shed 1 base and J shed 4 bases, with 7 bases lying between them. CDR1 is LGHNA, CDR2 YSLEER, per germline. CDR3 sequence: CASSQGSRETQYF. The CDR3 nucleotides are TGCGCCAGCAGCCAAGGTTCACGAGAGACCCAGTACTTC.

The gene calls are TRBV28 and TRBJ2-3; tentatively, D is TRBD1 (5 bases). Germline lookup yields CDR1 MDHEN and CDR2 SYDVKM. The ends were cut back, 3 bases at V and 1 base at J, with 8 bases in the middle. The CDR3 is 14 residues long. The CDR3, as DNA: TGTGCCAGCAGTTTCTTAGGGGGCACAGATACGCAGTATTTT. Residues: CASSFLGGTDTQYF.

This clone was found once. This chain joins TRBV10-3 and TRBJ1-5; 8 bases match TRBD1. CDR3 size: 15 residues. The germline gives CDR1 ENHRY, CDR2 SYGVKD. V gave up 4 bases and J gave up 1 base; unmatched junction bases: 3. CDR3 nucleotide sequence: TGTGCCATCAGTGGGACAGGGTTCAGCAATCAGCCCCAGCATTTT. Residues: CAISGTGFSNQPQHF.

This rearrangement joins TRBV27 to TRBJ1-5; D gene unclear. From germline, CDR1 is MNHEY and CDR2 SMNVEV (reference sequence). V was clipped by 3 bases and J by 0 bases, with 6 bases between them. The CDR3 has 14 residues. In DNA, the CDR3 is TGTGCCAGCAGTTTGGCGGATAGCAATCAGCCCCAGCATTTT. Its protein product is CASSLADSNQPQHF.

The chain uses TRBV4-3 and TRBJ2-7; the D gene could be TRBD1 or TRBD2 (6 bases each). The V and J ends lost 1 base and 4 bases respectively, with 11 bases between them. CDR1 LGHNA and CDR2 YSLEER come from the germline V gene. The CDR3 is made up of 14 amino acids. The CDR3 nucleotides are TGCGCCAGCAGCCAAGCCCGGGGGCCGTACGAGCAGTACTTC. Translating gives CASSQARGPYEQYF.

This chain joins TRBV11-3 and TRBJ2-7, with 8 bases aligning to TRBD2. Looked up from germline, CDR1 is SGHNT and CDR2 is YENEEA. The junction had 3 bases not matched to a gene; V was cut back by 3 bases and J by 2 bases. This CDR3 contains 14 residues. CDR3: CASSLSSGAYEQYF. DNA of the CDR3: TGTGCCAGCAGCTTGAGTAGCGGGGCCTACGAGCAGTACTTC.

The chain uses TRBV28 and TRBJ1-1, with D possibly matching TRBD1 (5 bases). This CDR3 comprises 15 residues. V was cut by 10 bases and J by 0 bases, with 18 bases left in between. Looked up from germline, CDR1 is MDHEN and CDR2 is SYDVKM. The CDR3, as DNA: TGTGCCACCCGGAGGGGCTGGGGCATGAACACTGAAGCTTTCTTT. Encoded protein: CATRRGWGMNTEAFF.